The text below deals with one T cell receptor (beta chain). The antigen remains unidentified. These data are taken from a study of cytomegalovirus exposure and HLA in healthy donors. The study, taken as a whole, reports: Specificity for CMV antigens was confirmed in vitro for a few of the CMV-associated chains. Sequencing likely caused a cluster of highly shared sequence variants. As a later analysis revealed, the rate of TCR association differed by HLA locus, with DRB1 most and HLA-C fewest.

At collection, donors were nominally healthy, but unrecorded immune exposures were probable. PCR employed 60 Vbeta and 13 Jbeta primers. Sequencing used immunoSEQ multiplex PCR; TCRdb keeps in-frame clones, though not all of them. The sample gives under 250,000 clones, around 84% of which show up once; 0.2% to 0.25% is in the top ten. The sample comprised PBMCs. This sequence was found in a girl aged 2 to 10 in good health and CMV-seronegative.

CDR3 DNA: TGCGCCAGCAGCCAAGAAGGCCCCCCGAGCGGGATCCTCCAAGAGACCCAGTACTTC. It translates to CASSQEGPPSGILQETQYF. The chain has TRBV4-1 and TRBJ2-5; TRBD2 matches at 7 bases. V lost 0 bases, J lost 1 base, and 14 bases stayed unmatched. The CDR3 is made up of 19 amino acids. Germline CDR1 and CDR2: MGHRA and YSYEKL.